The clone carrying this TCR beta chain was observed a handful of times. The source of the sample is a study of blood T cell repertoires in COVID-19. The V and J ends lost 0 bases and 6 bases respectively, with 20 bases between them. Germline V CDR1 and CDR2: MGHRA, YSYEKL. The CDR3 loop spans 17 amino acids. Some clones are missing from TCRdb's copy, which holds only in-frame ones; the method was immunoSEQ multiplex PCR. Here the sample spans over 7,500 clones, roughly 82% being singletons. The source is a woman in her fifties or sixties with active COVID-19. The rearrangement joins TRBV4-1 to TRBJ1-2; no reliable D call. Specimen: peripheral blood. The CDR3 region is CASSQDPGSLMTHGYTF. In DNA, the CDR3 is TGCGCCAGCAGCCAAGATCCAGGCAGCCTAATGACCCATGGCTACACCTTC.